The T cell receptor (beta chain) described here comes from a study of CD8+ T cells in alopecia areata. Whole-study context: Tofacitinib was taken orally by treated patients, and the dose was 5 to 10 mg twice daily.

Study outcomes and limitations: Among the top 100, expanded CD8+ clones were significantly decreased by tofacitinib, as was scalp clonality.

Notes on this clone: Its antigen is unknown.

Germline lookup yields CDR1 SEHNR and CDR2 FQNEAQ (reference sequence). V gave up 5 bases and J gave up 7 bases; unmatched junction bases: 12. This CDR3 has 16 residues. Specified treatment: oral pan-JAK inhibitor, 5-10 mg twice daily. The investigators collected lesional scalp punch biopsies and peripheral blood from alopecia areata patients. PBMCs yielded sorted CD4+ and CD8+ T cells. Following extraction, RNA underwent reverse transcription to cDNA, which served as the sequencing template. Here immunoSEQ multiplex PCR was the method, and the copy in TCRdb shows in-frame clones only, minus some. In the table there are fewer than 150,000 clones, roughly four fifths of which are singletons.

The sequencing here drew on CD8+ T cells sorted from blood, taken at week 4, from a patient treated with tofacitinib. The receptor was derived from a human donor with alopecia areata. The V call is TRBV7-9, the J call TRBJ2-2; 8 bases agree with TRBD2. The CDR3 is CASSPPSGGPGGELFF. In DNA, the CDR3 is TGTGCCAGCAGCCCTCCCAGCGGGGGCCCCGGCGGGGAGCTGTTTTTT.